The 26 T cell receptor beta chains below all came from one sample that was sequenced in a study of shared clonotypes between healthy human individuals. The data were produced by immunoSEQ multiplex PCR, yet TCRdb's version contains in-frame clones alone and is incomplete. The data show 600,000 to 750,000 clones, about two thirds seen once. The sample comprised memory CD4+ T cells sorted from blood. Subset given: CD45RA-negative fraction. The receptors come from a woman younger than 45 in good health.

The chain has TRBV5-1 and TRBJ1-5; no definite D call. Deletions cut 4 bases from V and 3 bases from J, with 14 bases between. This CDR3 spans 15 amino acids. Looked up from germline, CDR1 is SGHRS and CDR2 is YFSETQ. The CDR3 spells CASSPEGGPNQPQHF. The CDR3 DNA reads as TGCGCCAGCAGCCCCGAAGGAGGCCCCAATCAGCCCCAGCATTTT.

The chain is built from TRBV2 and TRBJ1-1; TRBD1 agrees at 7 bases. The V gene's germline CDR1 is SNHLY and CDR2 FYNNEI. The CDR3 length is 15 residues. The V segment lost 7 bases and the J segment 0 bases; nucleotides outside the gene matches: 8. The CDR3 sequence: CASTGQPIMNTEAFF. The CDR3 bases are TGTGCCAGCACGGGACAGCCTATAATGAACACTGAAGCTTTCTTT.

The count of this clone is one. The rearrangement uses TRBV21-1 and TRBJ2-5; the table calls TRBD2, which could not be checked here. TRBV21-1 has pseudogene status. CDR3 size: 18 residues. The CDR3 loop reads CASSKEGLAGGYQETQYF. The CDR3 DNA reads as TGTGCCAGCAGCAAAGAGGGACTAGCGGGAGGTTACCAAGAGACCCAGTACTTC.

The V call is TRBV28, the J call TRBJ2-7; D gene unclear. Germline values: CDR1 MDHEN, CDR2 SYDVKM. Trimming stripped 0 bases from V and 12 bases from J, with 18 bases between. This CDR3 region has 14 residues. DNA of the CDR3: TGTGCCAGCAGTTTATGGTCGGGCCGTCCCGAGAGGTACTTC. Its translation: CASSLWSGRPERYF.

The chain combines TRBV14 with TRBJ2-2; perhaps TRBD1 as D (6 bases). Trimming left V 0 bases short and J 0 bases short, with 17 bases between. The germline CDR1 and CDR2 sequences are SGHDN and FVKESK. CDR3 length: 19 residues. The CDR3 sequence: CASSQDRGKAGPNTGELFF. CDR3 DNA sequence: TGTGCCAGCAGCCAAGATAGGGGGAAGGCAGGGCCGAACACCGGGGAGCTGTTTTTT.

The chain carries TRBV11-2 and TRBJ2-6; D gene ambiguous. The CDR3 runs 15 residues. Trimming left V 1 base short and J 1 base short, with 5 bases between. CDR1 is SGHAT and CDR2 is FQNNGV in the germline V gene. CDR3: CASSLGGSGANVLTF. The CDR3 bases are TGTGCCAGCAGCTTAGGCGGTTCTGGGGCCAACGTCCTGACTTTC.

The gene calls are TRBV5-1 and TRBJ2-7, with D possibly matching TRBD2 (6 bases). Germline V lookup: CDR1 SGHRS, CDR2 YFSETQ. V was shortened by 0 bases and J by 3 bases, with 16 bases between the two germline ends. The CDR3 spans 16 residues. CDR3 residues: CASSLGGSGSHYEQYF. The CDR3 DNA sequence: TGCGCCAGCAGCTTGGGTGGAAGCGGGTCCCACTACGAGCAGTACTTC. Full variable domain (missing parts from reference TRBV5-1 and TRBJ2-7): KAGVTQTPRYLIKTRGQQVTLSCSPISGHRSVSWYQQTPGQGLQFLFEYFSETQRNKGNFPGRFSGRQFSNSRSEMNVSTLELGDSALYLCASSLGGSGSHYEQYFGPGTRLTVT.

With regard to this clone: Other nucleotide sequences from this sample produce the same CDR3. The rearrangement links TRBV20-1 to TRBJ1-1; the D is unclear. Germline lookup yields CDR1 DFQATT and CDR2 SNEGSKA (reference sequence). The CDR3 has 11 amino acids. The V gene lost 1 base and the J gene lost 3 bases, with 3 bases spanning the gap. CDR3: CSARAYTEAFF. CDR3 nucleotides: TGCAGTGCTAGAGCTTACACTGAAGCTTTCTTT.

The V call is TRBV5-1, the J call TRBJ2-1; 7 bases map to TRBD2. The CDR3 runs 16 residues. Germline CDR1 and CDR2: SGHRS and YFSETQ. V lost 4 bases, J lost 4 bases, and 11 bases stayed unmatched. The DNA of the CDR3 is TGCGCCAGCAGCCCCCAAACTAGCGTGGCGTACAATGAGCAGTTCTTC. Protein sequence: CASSPQTSVAYNEQFF.

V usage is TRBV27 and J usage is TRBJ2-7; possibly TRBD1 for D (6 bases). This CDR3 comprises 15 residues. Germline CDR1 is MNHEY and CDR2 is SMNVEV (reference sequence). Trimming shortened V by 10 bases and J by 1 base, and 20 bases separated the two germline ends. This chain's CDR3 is CATLKSRGSSYEQYF. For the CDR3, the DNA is TGTGCCACCCTAAAAAGCAGGGGAAGTTCCTACGAGCAGTACTTC.

CDR3 amino acids: CASSGRPSGSRTDTQYF. The CDR3 nucleotides are TGTGCCAGCAGTGGACGTCCTAGCGGGAGCCGCACAGATACGCAGTATTTT. The chain is built from TRBV6-1 and TRBJ2-3; 10 bases agree with TRBD2. V dropped 4 bases and J dropped 1; count of bases not matched to a gene: 8. The CDR3 loop spans 17 amino acids. Germline CDR1 reads MNHNS; CDR2 reads SASEGT.

The CDR3, as DNA: TGTGCCAGCAGCTTACGGGGACAGGTCCTGGGGCAGTACTTC. Amino acid sequence: CASSLRGQVLGQYF. The rearrangement uses TRBV13 and TRBJ2-7, with 8 bases lining up with TRBD1. Germline CDR1 reads PRHDT; CDR2 reads FYEKMQ (reference sequence). V gave up 2 bases and J gave up 9 bases; unmatched junction bases: 9. The CDR3 totals 14 residues.

CDR3 loop: CASSLGAQGREKLFF. For the CDR3, the DNA is TGTGCCAGCAGTTTAGGGGCACAGGGCCGAGAAAAACTGTTTTTT. J is TRBJ1-4 and V is TRBV28; D may be TRBD1 (6 bases). CDR3 size: 15 residues. V gave up 2 bases and J gave up 8 bases, with 15 bases separating them. Germline V gives CDR1 MDHEN, CDR2 SYDVKM.

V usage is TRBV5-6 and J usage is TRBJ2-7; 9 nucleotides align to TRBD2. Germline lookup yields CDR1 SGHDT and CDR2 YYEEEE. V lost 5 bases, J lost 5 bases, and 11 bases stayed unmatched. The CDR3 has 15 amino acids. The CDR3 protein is CASRLAGAGGHEQYF. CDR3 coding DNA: TGTGCCAGCAGGTTAGCGGGAGCGGGTGGACACGAGCAGTACTTC.

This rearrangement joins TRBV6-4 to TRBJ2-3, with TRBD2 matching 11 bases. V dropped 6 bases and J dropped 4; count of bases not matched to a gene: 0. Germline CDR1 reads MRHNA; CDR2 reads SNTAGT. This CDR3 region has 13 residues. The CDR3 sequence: CASRLAGADTQYF. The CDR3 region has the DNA TGTGCCAGCAGACTAGCGGGAGCAGATACGCAGTATTTT.

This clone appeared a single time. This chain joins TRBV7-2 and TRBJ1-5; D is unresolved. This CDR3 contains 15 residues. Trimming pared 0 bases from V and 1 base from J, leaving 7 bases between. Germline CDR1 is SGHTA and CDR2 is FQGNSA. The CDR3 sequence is CASSLAGRSNQPQHF. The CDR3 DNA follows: TGTGCCAGCAGCTTAGCGGGGAGGAGCAATCAGCCCCAGCATTTT.

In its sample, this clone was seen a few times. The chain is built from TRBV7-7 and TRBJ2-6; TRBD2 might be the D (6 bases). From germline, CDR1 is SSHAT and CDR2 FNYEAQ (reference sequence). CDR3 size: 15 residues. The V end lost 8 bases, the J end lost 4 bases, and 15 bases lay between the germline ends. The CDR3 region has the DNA TGTGCCAGCGGACCTGGGGGGATCGGGGCCAACGTCCTGACTTTC. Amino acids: CASGPGGIGANVLTF.

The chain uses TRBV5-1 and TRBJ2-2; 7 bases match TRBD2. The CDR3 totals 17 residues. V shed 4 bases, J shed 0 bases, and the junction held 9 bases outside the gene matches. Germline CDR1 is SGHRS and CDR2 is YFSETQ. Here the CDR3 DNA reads TGCGCCAGCAGCCGGGGGGACTCCACCCCGAACACCGGGGAGCTGTTTTTT. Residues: CASSRGDSTPNTGELFF.

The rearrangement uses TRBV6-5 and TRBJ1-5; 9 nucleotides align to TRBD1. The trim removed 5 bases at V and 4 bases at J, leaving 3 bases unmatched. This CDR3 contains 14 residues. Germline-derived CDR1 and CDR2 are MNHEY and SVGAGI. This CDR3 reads CASSTTGGNQPQHF. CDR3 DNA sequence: TGTGCCAGCAGTACGACAGGGGGTAATCAGCCCCAGCATTTT.

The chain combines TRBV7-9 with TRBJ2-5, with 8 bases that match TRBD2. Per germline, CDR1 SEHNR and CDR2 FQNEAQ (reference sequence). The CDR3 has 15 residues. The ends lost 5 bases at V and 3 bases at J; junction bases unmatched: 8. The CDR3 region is CASSAGTSAEETQYF. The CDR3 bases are TGTGCCAGCAGCGCCGGGACTAGTGCCGAAGAGACCCAGTACTTC.

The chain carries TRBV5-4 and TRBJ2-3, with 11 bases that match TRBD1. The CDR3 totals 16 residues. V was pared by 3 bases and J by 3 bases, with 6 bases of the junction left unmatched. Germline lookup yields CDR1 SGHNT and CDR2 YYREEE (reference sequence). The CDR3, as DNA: TGTGCCAGCAGCTCGACCGGGACAGGGGGTACAGATACGCAGTATTTT. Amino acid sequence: CASSSTGTGGTDTQYF.

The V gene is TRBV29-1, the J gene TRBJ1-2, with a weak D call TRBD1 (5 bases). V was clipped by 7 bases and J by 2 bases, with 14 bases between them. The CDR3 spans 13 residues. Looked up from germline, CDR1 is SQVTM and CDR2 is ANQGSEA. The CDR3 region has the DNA TGCAGCGGAGGGACTCAGGGAAACTATGGCTACACCTTC. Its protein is CSGGTQGNYGYTF.

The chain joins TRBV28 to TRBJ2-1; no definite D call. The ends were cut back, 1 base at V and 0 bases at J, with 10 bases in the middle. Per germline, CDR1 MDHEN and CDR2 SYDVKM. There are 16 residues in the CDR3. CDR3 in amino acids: CASSLFGDFSYNEQFF. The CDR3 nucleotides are TGTGCCAGCAGTTTATTCGGAGACTTCTCCTACAATGAGCAGTTCTTC.

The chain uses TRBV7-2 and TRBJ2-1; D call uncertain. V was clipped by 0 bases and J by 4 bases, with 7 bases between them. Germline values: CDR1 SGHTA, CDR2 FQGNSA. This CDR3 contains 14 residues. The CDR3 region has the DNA TGTGCCAGCAGCTTAGCCGGGCATTACAATGAGCAGTTCTTC. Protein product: CASSLAGHYNEQFF.

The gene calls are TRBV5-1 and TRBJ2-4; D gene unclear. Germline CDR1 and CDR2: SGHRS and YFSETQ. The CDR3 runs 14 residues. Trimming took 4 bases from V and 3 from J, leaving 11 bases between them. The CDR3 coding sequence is TGCGCCAGCAGCCTAGGGATGGTCAAAAACATTCAGTACTTC. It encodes CASSLGMVKNIQYF. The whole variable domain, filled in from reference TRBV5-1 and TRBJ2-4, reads KAGVTQTPRYLIKTRGQQVTLSCSPISGHRSVSWYQQTPGQGLQFLFEYFSETQRNKGNFPGRFSGRQFSNSRSEMNVSTLELGDSALYLCASSLGMVKNIQYFGAGTRLSVL.

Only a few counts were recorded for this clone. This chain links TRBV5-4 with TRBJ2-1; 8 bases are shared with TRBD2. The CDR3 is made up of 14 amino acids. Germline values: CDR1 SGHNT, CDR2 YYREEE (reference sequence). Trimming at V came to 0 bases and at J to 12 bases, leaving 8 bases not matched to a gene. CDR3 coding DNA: TGTGCCAGCAGCTTGGAAGGGGGACTAGTCGGGCAGTTCTTC. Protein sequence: CASSLEGGLVGQFF. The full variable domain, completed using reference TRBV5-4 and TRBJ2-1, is ETGVTQSPTHLIKTRGQQVTLRCSSQSGHNTVSWYQQALGQGPQFIFQYYREEENGRGNFPPRFSGLQFPNYSSELNVNALELDDSALYLCASSLEGGLVGQFFGPGTRLTVL.